This TCR beta chain was identified during a study of blood T cell repertoires in COVID-19. CDR3 size: 18 residues. Germline V gives CDR1 SGHRS, CDR2 YFSETQ. V was clipped by 4 bases and J by 1 base; unmatched bases: 12. Generated by immunoSEQ multiplex PCR, the TCRdb table keeps only in-frame clones and is missing some. The data show approximately 270,000 clones, about four fifths seen once. V is TRBV5-1 and J is TRBJ2-1; TRBD1 agrees at 9 bases. The material sequenced was peripheral blood. This TCR was recovered from an elderly man with acute or convalescent COVID-19. CDR3 nucleotide sequence: TGCGCCAGCAGCGAACGGACAGGGGCTTGGAGTTCCTACAATGAGCAGTTCTTC. Protein product: CASSERTGAWSSYNEQFF. The variable domain in full, with the rest retrieved from reference TRBV5-1 and TRBJ2-1, is KAGVTQTPRYLIKTRGQQVTLSCSPISGHRSVSWYQQTPGQGLQFLFEYFSETQRNKGNFPGRFSGRQFSNSRSEMNVSTLELGDSALYLCASSERTGAWSSYNEQFFGPGTRLTVL.